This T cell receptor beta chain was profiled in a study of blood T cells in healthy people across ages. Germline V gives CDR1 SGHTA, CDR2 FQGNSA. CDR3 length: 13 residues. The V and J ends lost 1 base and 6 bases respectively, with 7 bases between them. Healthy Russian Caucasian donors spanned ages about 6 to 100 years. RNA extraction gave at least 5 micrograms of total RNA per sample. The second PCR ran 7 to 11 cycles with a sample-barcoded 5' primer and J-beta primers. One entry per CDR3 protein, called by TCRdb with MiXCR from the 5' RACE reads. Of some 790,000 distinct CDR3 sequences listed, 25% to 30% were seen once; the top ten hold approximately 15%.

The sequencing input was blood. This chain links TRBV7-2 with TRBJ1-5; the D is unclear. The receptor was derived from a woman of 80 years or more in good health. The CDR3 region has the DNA TGTGCCAGCAGCTTAGATCAGATTCAGCCCCAGCATTTT. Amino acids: CASSLDQIQPQHF.